The clone carrying this TCR beta chain has just a few counts. The antigen is undetermined. This specimen belongs to a study of early T cells in non-severe SARS-CoV-2 infection. Study at large: Chains were unpaired, as sequencing was done on bulk RNA from unsorted whole blood.

CDR1 and CDR2 from the germline V gene are MDHEN and SYDVKM. V lost 5 bases, J lost 10 bases, and 10 bases stayed unmatched. The CDR3 covers 14 residues. Researchers tagged individual cDNA molecules with unique molecular identifiers. MiXCR, run by TCRdb on the 5' RACE reads, gives a single entry per CDR3 protein. Among about 48,000 distinct CDR3 sequences listed, approximately 9.4% were seen once. General observations from the study: VDJdb matching skewed toward anti-spike CD8 responses, missing private and CD4 specificities.

Sequencing was carried out using whole blood. The clonotype comes from an adult who was a healthcare worker with PCR-confirmed SARS-CoV-2 infection or an uninfected control (not recorded which). V gene TRBV28 combines with J gene TRBJ2-1, with 8 positions matching TRBD1. CDR3 residues: CASSLRTGSQEQFF. DNA for the CDR3: TGTGCCAGCAGTCTCCGGACAGGGTCTCAGGAGCAGTTCTTC.